These 10 T cell receptor beta chains were all obtained from the same sample, sequenced in a study of regulatory T cells in long-lasting Graves disease. Assembly of TCR beta libraries relied on iRepertoire HTBI primers together with Arm-PCR of CDR3 regions. TCRdb independently ran MiXCR on the multiplex PCR reads; one entry per CDR3 protein. Here the sample spans 350,000 to 500,000 distinct CDR3 sequences, roughly 15% being singletons. Time point noted: newly diagnosed GD, antithyroid drugs for less than 3 months. From RNA extracted from PBMCs, the TCR library was made. This sample was also put to use in a study of T cells in Graves' hyperthyroidism and ophthalmopathy.

This material consisted of peripheral blood mononuclear cells (PBMCs), taken at new diagnosis, from a patient treated with antithyroid drugs. The receptor set was obtained from a woman aged 50 to 60 with Graves disease.

This sequence joins TRBV11-2 and TRBJ1-4; no firm D call. This CDR3 region has 15 residues. Germline V gene lookup returns CDR1 SGHAT and CDR2 FQNNGV. With 4 bases removed from V and 5 bases from J, the gap between germline ends came to 14 bases. DNA of the CDR3: TGTGCCAGCAGCTACCAGGTGGACGTGAATGAAAAACTGTTTTTT. Translating gives CASSYQVDVNEKLFF.

Many counts were recorded for this clonotype. The rearrangement joins TRBV28 to TRBJ2-1; 14 bases are a match to TRBD2. Trimming removed 5 bases from V and 5 bases from J; junction bases left unmatched: 11. This CDR3 region has 18 residues. The germline CDR1 and CDR2 sequences are MDHEN and SYDVKM. CDR3 region: CASSLPGLAGVIDNEQFF. The CDR3 coding sequence is TGTGCCAGCAGTCTGCCGGGACTAGCGGGAGTTATTGACAATGAGCAGTTCTTC. Full variable domain (rest looked up from reference TRBV28 and TRBJ2-1): DVKVTQSSRYLVKRTGEKVFLECVQDMDHENMFWYRQDPGLGLRLIYFSYDVKMKEKGDIPEGYSVSREKKERFSLILESASTNQTSMYLCASSLPGLAGVIDNEQFFGPGTRLTVL.

This clonotype was seen repeatedly, ten times or more. This chain connects TRBV4-1 to TRBJ2-5, with no clear D. The CDR3 covers 13 residues. The germline V and J ends were trimmed by 1 base and 5 bases, with 8 bases remaining between them. The germline V gene has CDR1 MGHRA and CDR2 YSYEKL. This CDR3 is CASSQATSETQYF. The CDR3 DNA reads as TGCGCCAGCAGCCAAGCGACCTCCGAGACCCAGTACTTC.

In its sample, this clonotype was seen many times. V is TRBV3-1 and J is TRBJ2-1; 15 positions match TRBD2. J was trimmed by 7 bases and V by 0 bases; bases with no gene match: 7. Germline values: CDR1 LGHDT, CDR2 YNNKEL (reference sequence). The CDR3 loop spans 18 amino acids. DNA for the CDR3: TGTGCCAGCAGCCAAGATCCTGTAGGGACTAGCGGGGGGAATGAGCAGTTCTTC. Amino acid sequence: CASSQDPVGTSGGNEQFF.

In its sample, this clonotype was seen many times. V is TRBV2 and J is TRBJ2-2; D unclear. The V and J ends lost 5 bases and 0 bases respectively, with 7 bases between them. This CDR3 has 14 amino acids. Germline V gene data show CDR1 as SNHLY and CDR2 as FYNNEI. CDR3 in DNA: TGTGCCAGCAGTTGGGAACCGAACACCGGGGAGCTGTTTTTT. Its translation is CASSWEPNTGELFF.

This sequence joins TRBV9 and TRBJ2-7; tentative D call: TRBD2 (6 bases). Germline-derived CDR1 and CDR2 are SGDLS and YYNGEE. V lost 0 bases and J 4 bases, leaving 17 bases between the germline ends. The CDR3 contains 16 residues. This chain's CDR3 is CASSVGFGAGSYEQYF. For the CDR3, the DNA is TGTGCCAGCAGCGTAGGATTCGGGGCGGGATCGTACGAGCAGTACTTC.

The V gene is TRBV6-1, the J gene TRBJ2-7; 10 bases fit TRBD1. V lost 4 bases to trimming and J lost 3 bases; unmatched junction nucleotides: 9. This CDR3 comprises 16 residues. The germline CDR1 and CDR2 sequences are MNHNS and SASEGT. The CDR3 loop reads CASSAGTGTGVYEQYF. As DNA, the CDR3 is TGTGCCAGCAGTGCTGGGACCGGGACAGGGGTCTACGAGCAGTACTTC.

This clonotype was detected a few times. The chain joins TRBV6-1 to TRBJ2-5; D might be TRBD1 (6 bases). In germline, CDR1 is MNHNS, CDR2 SASEGT. The CDR3 has 15 amino acids. V lost 8 bases, J lost 2 bases, and 18 bases lay in between. CDR3 bases: TGTGCCAGCGCTTATGGCAGGGGCACTCAAGAGACCCAGTACTTC. It encodes CASAYGRGTQETQYF.

The chain employs TRBV6-1 and TRBJ2-7; 9 positions agree with TRBD2. The germline gives CDR1 MNHNS, CDR2 SASEGT. The V gene end was trimmed by 5 bases and the J gene end by 3 bases; junction bases not matched to a gene: 8. This CDR3 region has 15 residues. CDR3 sequence: CASSPTSGRIYEQYF. The CDR3 DNA reads TGTGCCAGCAGTCCGACTAGCGGAAGAATCTACGAGCAGTACTTC.

The rearrangement joins TRBV13 to TRBJ2-7; 9 bases match TRBD1. CDR3 length: 14 residues. The germline V gene has CDR1 PRHDT and CDR2 FYEKMQ (reference sequence). The ends lost 4 bases at V and 6 bases at J; junction bases unmatched: 7. CDR3 nucleotide sequence: TGTGCCAGCAGCTCCCGGGACAGGGTCTCCGAGCAGTACTTC. It is translated as CASSSRDRVSEQYF.